This T cell receptor (beta chain) was sequenced in a study of blood T cell repertoires in COVID-19. Across the study: There were acute and convalescent COVID-19 samples, and they came from the United States, Italy and Spain. T cells, B-cell-depleted T cells, or PBMCs supplied cDNA or gDNA.

Original analysis: Reference gene primers were amplified, and this amplification served to estimate nucleated cell counts. TCRdb's copy holds only in-frame clones and misses some; the assay was immunoSEQ multiplex PCR. Clone size and V and J calls were adopted from that table, with D and trimming inferred from the DNA. The sample lists about 200,000 clones, approximately 87% occurring once. With V trimmed by 1 base and J by 3 bases, 5 bases remained unmatched. The CDR3 loop spans 15 amino acids. CDR1 is SGHDN, CDR2 FVKESK, per germline. The clonotype originates from a woman aged 70-85 years with acute or convalescent COVID-19. The sample consisted of peripheral blood. This chain uses TRBV14 with TRBJ2-7, with TRBD1 matching 8 bases. The CDR3, as DNA: TGTGCCAGCAGCCAAGCCTTCGGACAGGGCTACGAGCAGTACTTC. It encodes CASSQAFGQGYEQYF.